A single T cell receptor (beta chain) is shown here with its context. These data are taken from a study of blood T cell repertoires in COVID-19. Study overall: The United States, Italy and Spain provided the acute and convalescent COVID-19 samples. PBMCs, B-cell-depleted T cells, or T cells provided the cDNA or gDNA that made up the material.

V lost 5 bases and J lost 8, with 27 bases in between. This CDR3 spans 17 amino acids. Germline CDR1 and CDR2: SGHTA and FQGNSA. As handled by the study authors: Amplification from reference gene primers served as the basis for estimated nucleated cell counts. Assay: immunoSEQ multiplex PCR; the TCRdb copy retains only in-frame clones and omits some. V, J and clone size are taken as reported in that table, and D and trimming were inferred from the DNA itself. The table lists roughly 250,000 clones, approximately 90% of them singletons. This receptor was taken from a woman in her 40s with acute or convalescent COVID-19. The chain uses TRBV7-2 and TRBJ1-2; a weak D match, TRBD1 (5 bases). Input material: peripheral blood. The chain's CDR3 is CASSPPLGFDGHWGYTF. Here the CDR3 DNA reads TGTGCCAGCAGCCCCCCCCTTGGGTTTGACGGACATTGGGGCTACACCTTC.